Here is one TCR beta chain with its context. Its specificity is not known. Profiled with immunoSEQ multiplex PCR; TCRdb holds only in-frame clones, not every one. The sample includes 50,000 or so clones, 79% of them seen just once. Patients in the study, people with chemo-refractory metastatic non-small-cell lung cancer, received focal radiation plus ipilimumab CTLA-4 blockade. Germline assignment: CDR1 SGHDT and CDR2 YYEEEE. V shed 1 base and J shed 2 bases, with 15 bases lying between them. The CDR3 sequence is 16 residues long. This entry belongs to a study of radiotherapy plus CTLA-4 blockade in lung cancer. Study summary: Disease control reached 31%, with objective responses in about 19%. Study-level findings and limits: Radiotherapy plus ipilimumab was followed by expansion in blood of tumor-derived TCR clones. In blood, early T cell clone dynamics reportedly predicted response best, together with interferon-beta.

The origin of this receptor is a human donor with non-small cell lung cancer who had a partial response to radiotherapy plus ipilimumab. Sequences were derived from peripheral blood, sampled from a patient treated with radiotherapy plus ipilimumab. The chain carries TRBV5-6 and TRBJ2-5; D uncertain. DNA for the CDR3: TGTGCCAGCAGCTTGATTCAGAACAGCTTTCAAGAGACCCAGTACTTC. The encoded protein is CASSLIQNSFQETQYF.